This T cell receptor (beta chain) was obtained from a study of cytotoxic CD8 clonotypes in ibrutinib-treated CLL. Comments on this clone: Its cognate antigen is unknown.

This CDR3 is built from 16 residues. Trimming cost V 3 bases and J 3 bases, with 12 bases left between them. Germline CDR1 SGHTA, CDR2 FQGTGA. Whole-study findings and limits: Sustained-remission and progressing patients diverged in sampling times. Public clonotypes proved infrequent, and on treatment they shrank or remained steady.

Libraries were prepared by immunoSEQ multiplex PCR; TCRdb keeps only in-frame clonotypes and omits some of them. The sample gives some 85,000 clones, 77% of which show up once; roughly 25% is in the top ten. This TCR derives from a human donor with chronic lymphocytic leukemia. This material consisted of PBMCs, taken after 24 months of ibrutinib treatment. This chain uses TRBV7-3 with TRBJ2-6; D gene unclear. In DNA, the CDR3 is TGTGCCAGCAGCTTCCCCCTTAGTGTTGGGGCCAACGTCCTGACTTTC. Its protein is CASSFPLSVGANVLTF.